Shown below are 21 T cell receptor beta chains from a single sample sequenced in a study of T cell responses to AZD1222 COVID-19 vaccine. Clones were read by immunoSEQ multiplex PCR, and TCRdb kept only the in-frame ones, dropping some. The profile shows 150,000 to 200,000 clones, more than 75% of them singletons. The sample consisted of peripheral blood, taken on day 0 of MenACWY control vaccination. Receptors originate from an adult in good health.

The chain joins TRBV5-8 to TRBJ2-7; D is tentatively TRBD1 or TRBD2 (5 bases each). Germline values: CDR1 SGHTS, CDR2 YDEGEE. The V and J ends lost 0 bases and 4 bases respectively, with 14 bases between them. This CDR3 is 15 amino acids long. The CDR3 DNA reads TGTGCCAGCAGCTTGGAGGGGACCTCCTCTTACGAGCAGTACTTC. Residues: CASSLEGTSSYEQYF. The entire variable domain, with the rest obtained from reference TRBV5-8 and TRBJ2-7, is as follows: EAGVTQSPTHLIKTRGQQATLRCSPISGHTSVYWYQQALGLGLQFLLWYDEGEERNRGNFPPRFSGRQFPNYSSELNVNALELEDSALYLCASSLEGTSSYEQYFGPGTRLTVT.

This clone was seen once. The sample contains more than one DNA sequence encoding this CDR3. As DNA, the CDR3 is TGTGCCAGCAGTTTATACAGGGATAATTCACCCCTCCACTTT. This sequence encodes CASSLYRDNSPLHF. The chain employs TRBV28 and TRBJ1-6, with a tentative D call TRBD1 (6 bases). V was pared by 1 base and J by 5 bases, with 6 bases between. This CDR3 is built from 14 residues. Germline assignment: CDR1 MDHEN and CDR2 SYDVKM.

This chain uses TRBV6-5 with TRBJ2-3; 8 positions agree with TRBD2. Losses at the gene ends were 7 bases for V and 2 bases for J; bases not matched to a gene: 8. Germline V gene sequence: CDR1 MNHEY, CDR2 SVGAGI. This CDR3 region has 15 residues. CDR3 coding DNA: TGTGCCAGCACACCGCGGGGACTAGACACAGATACGCAGTATTTT. As protein: CASTPRGLDTDTQYF.

The chain uses TRBV7-9 and TRBJ2-7; 9 bases align to TRBD1. Germline V gives CDR1 SEHNR, CDR2 FQNEAQ (reference sequence). The CDR3 has 15 amino acids. Unmatched junction bases numbered 10, after V lost 5 bases and J lost 5 bases. CDR3 coding DNA: TGTGCCAGCAGCCCGAGAGGGACAGGGAACGACGAGCAGTACTTC. Protein product: CASSPRGTGNDEQYF.

J is TRBJ2-5 and V is TRBV30; TRBD2 might be the D (6 bases). The V gene lost 0 bases and the J gene lost 5 bases, with 7 bases spanning the gap. The CDR3 consists of 12 residues. The germline gives CDR1 GTSNPN, CDR2 SVGIG (reference sequence). CDR3 bases: TGTGCCTGGAGTGTAGGAGGGGAGACCCAGTACTTC. This sequence encodes CAWSVGGETQYF.

The CDR3 region is CASSPHRGPTYEQYF. CDR3 nucleotides: TGTGCCAGCAGTCCCCACAGGGGGCCGACCTACGAGCAGTACTTC. The rearrangement uses TRBV6-6 and TRBJ2-7; the match to TRBD1 covers 9 bases. The CDR3 has 15 amino acids. Trimming at V came to 5 bases and at J to 2 bases, leaving 7 bases not matched to a gene. Germline V gene sequence: CDR1 MNHNY, CDR2 SVGAGI (reference sequence).

This rearrangement joins TRBV19 to TRBJ1-2; TRBD1 agrees at 8 bases. In germline, CDR1 is LNHDA, CDR2 SQIVND (reference sequence). The CDR3 totals 15 residues. With V trimmed by 3 bases and J by 0 bases, 3 bases remained unmatched. The CDR3 bases are TGTGCCAGTAGTATCCAGGGACAGGCTAACTATGGCTACACCTTC. Protein: CASSIQGQANYGYTF.

The rearrangement links TRBV28 to TRBJ2-7, with TRBD1 matching 7 bases. Germline assignment: CDR1 MDHEN and CDR2 SYDVKM. There are 15 residues in the CDR3. Unmatched junction bases numbered 12, after V lost 5 bases and J lost 5 bases. CDR3 amino acids: CASSTTGAGFDEQYF. CDR3 DNA: TGTGCCAGCAGTACAACAGGGGCAGGCTTCGACGAGCAGTACTTC.

V usage is TRBV5-4 and J usage is TRBJ1-1, with 8 bases matching TRBD1. With 3 bases clipped from V and 4 bases from J, the junction kept 5 bases outside the gene matches. Per the germline V gene, CDR1 is SGHNT and CDR2 is YYREEE (reference sequence). The CDR3 spans 14 residues. The CDR3 DNA reads TGTGCCAGCAGCTCCGGACAGGGTCCCACTGAAGCTTTCTTT. Translating it yields CASSSGQGPTEAFF.

This clone was recorded once. The DNA for the CDR3 is TGTGCCAGCAGGGAGAGGACAGGGAAAGAGACCCAGTACTTC. Translation: CASRERTGKETQYF. The V and J genes are TRBV28 and TRBJ2-5; 8 nucleotides agree with TRBD1. Germline CDR1 reads MDHEN; CDR2 reads SYDVKM. The CDR3 is 14 amino acids. The junction had 6 bases not matched to a gene; V was cut back by 6 bases and J by 3 bases.

This chain connects TRBV11-2 to TRBJ2-5; tentatively, D is TRBD1 or TRBD2 (6 bases each). Germline assignment: CDR1 SGHAT and CDR2 FQNNGV. The V and J ends lost 5 bases and 4 bases respectively, with 11 bases between them. This CDR3 region has 13 residues. The CDR3 spells CASSPGARETQYF. Written as DNA, the CDR3 is TGTGCCAGCAGCCCGGGGGCGAGAGAGACCCAGTACTTC.

The chain couples TRBV19 to TRBJ2-3; maybe TRBD2 (6 bases). Germline loops: CDR1 LNHDA, CDR2 SQIVND (reference sequence). Deletions cut 7 bases from V and 7 bases from J, with 18 bases between. CDR3 length equals 14 residues. In DNA form, the CDR3 reads TGTGCCAGTAAGCAGGCACCCGGGGGAAATACGCAGTATTTT. As protein: CASKQAPGGNTQYF.

V usage is TRBV4-1 and J usage is TRBJ2-5, with TRBD2 identical over 9 bases. The CDR3 has 16 amino acids. Germline trimming cut 5 bases from V and 1 base from J; bases unmatched to any gene: 8. Germline lookup yields CDR1 MGHRA and CDR2 YSYEKL. The DNA of the CDR3 is TGCGCCAGCAGCTCCCGGCTAGCGGGGACCCAAGAGACCCAGTACTTC. This translates into CASSSRLAGTQETQYF.

This clone is a singleton in its sample. The same CDR3 arises from other DNA sequences in this sample as well. The V call is TRBV27, the J call TRBJ2-7; TRBD2 is a possible D gene (6 bases). Germline-derived CDR1 and CDR2 are MNHEY and SMNVEV (reference sequence). This CDR3 comprises 14 residues. Trimming removed 5 bases from V and 1 base from J, with 12 bases in between. CDR3 loop: CASSLGGRSYEQYF. For the CDR3, the DNA is TGTGCCAGCAGTCTGGGAGGCAGGTCCTACGAGCAGTACTTC.

This sequence joins TRBV18 and TRBJ2-6; TRBD1 might be the D (6 bases). Germline CDR1 is KGHSH and CDR2 is LQKENI. V was trimmed by 0 bases and J by 1 base, leaving 10 bases between them. The length of the CDR3 is 17 residues. CDR3 bases: TGTGCCAGCTCACCACCGAACCAGGGGTCTGGGGCCAACGTCCTGACTTTC. It yields the protein CASSPPNQGSGANVLTF. Drawing the rest from reference TRBV18 and TRBJ2-6, the complete variable domain is NAGVMQNPRHLVRRRGQEARLRCSPMKGHSHVYWYRQLPEEGLKFMVYLQKENIIDESGMPKERFSAEFPKEGPSILRIQQVVRGDSAAYFCASSPPNQGSGANVLTFGAGSRLTVL.

The rearrangement links TRBV21-1 to TRBJ2-2. TRBV21-1 constitutes a pseudogene. CDR3 length: 15 residues. DNA for the CDR3: TGTGCCAGCAGCAATTTAAGGGAGAACACCGGGGAGCTGTTTTTT. It yields the protein CASSNLRENTGELFF.

The chain employs TRBV3-1 (or the pseudogene TRBV3-2) and TRBJ1-1; 8 positions match TRBD1. The CDR3 has 14 amino acids. With 4 bases clipped from V and 8 bases from J, the junction kept 9 bases outside the gene matches. CDR1 LGHDT and CDR2 YNNKEL come from the germline V gene (reference sequence). CDR3 sequence reads: CASSLSGQGGEAFF. As DNA, the CDR3 is TGTGCCAGCAGCCTATCAGGACAGGGAGGGGAAGCTTTCTTT.

The chain carries TRBV5-1 and TRBJ1-2; TRBD1 might be the D (6 bases). The CDR3 is 14 residues long. Germline loops: CDR1 SGHRS, CDR2 YFSETQ. V lost 3 bases and J lost 2, with 11 bases in between. CDR3 loop: CASSYRDTNYGYTF. The CDR3 DNA follows: TGCGCCAGCAGCTATAGGGACACCAACTATGGCTACACCTTC. Full variable domain (remainder filled in from reference TRBV5-1 and TRBJ1-2): KAGVTQTPRYLIKTRGQQVTLSCSPISGHRSVSWYQQTPGQGLQFLFEYFSETQRNKGNFPGRFSGRQFSNSRSEMNVSTLELGDSALYLCASSYRDTNYGYTFGSGTRLTVV.

This clone was seen just once. This chain's CDR3 is CASSHQGRIYEQYF. DNA of the CDR3: TGTGCCAGCAGTCATCAGGGACGGATCTACGAGCAGTACTTC. The chain is built from TRBV6-2 or TRBV6-3 and TRBJ2-7; D may match TRBD1 or TRBD2 (5 bases each). The CDR3 has 14 amino acids. Germline CDR1 reads MNHEY; CDR2 reads SVGEGT. Between the trimmed V and J ends, which lost 5 bases and 3 bases, there was a span of 14 bases.

The J gene is TRBJ2-1, the V gene TRBV30; 11 bases agree with TRBD2. The CDR3 sequence is 15 residues long. V lost 1 base, J lost 4 bases, and 3 bases stayed unmatched. Germline V CDR1 and CDR2: GTSNPN, SVGIG (reference sequence). The CDR3 region has the DNA TGTGCCTGGAGTGGGGGACTAGCGGATTACAATGAGCAGTTCTTC. Its protein is CAWSGGLADYNEQFF. The complete variable domain, with remaining parts taken from reference TRBV30 and TRBJ2-1, reads SQTIHQWPATLVQPVGSPLSLECTVEGTSNPNLYWYRQAAGRGLQLLFYSVGIGQISSEVPQNLSASRPQDRQFILSSKKLLLSDSGFYLCAWSGGLADYNEQFFGPGTRLTVL.

V and J are TRBV24-1 and TRBJ1-5, with D possibly being TRBD1 (5 bases). Trimming took off 5 bases at V and 2 bases at J, with 12 bases between the two ends. The CDR3 has 15 amino acids. Germline CDR1 is KGHDR and CDR2 is SFDVKD. The CDR3 is CATSARGIGNQPQHF. The CDR3 DNA follows: TGTGCCACCAGTGCGAGGGGCATCGGCAATCAGCCCCAGCATTTT.